This is a list of T cell receptor beta chains from one sample in a study of shared clonotypes between healthy human individuals. The method was immunoSEQ multiplex PCR; TCRdb's version includes in-frame clones alone and lacks a portion of them. The repertoire consists of approximately 720,000 clones, with about 78% occurring once and the leading ten covering less than 2%. Sequencing used memory CD4+ T cells sorted from blood. The receptor source for this set is a woman younger than 45 in good health. Both conserved end residues are part of each CDR3. D genes are given only for firm matches. Clone size is shown for a subset of rows, as once, few, many or a class of expanded clone.

size: NA
J: TRBJ2-1
D: TRBD2
V: TRBV19
CDR3: CASSQVEREVGEQFF
DNA: TGTGCCAGTAGTCAGGTTGAGCGGGAGGTAGGTGAGCAGTTCTTC

size: NA
J: TRBJ1-1
D: NA
V: TRBV15
CDR3: CATSLSGDTEAFF
DNA: TGTGCCACCAGCTTATCAGGGGACACTGAAGCTTTCTTT

size: NA
J: TRBJ1-2
D: NA
V: TRBV29-1
CDR3: CSVVMTANYGYTF
DNA: TGCAGCGTTGTTATGACGGCTAACTATGGCTACACCTTC

size: NA
J: TRBJ2-7
D: NA
V: TRBV6-5
CDR3: CASSYIQGSFSEQYF
DNA: TGTGCCAGCAGTTACATCCAGGGGAGTTTCTCCGAGCAGTACTTC

size: NA
J: TRBJ2-1
D: NA
V: TRBV5-1
CDR3: CASSLDSLGYNEQFF
DNA: TGCGCCAGCAGCTTGGACTCCCTCGGGTACAATGAGCAGTTCTTC

size: NA
J: TRBJ1-4
D: NA
V: TRBV5-1
CDR3: CASSIGRSGSDEKLFF
DNA: TGCGCCAGCAGCATCGGCCGGTCAGGTAGTGATGAAAAACTGTTTTTT

size: NA
J: TRBJ2-7
D: NA
V: TRBV5-4
CDR3: CASSLGLGGLQSYEQYF
DNA: TGTGCCAGCAGCTTGGGTCTGGGGGGCCTGCAAAGCTACGAGCAGTACTTC

size: NA
J: TRBJ1-5
D: NA
V: TRBV10-1
CDR3: CASRRGRARFHF
DNA: TGCGCCAGCAGAAGGGGACGGGCCCGGTTTCATTTT

size: NA
J: TRBJ1-2
D: NA
V: TRBV10-1
CDR3: CASSPDGNYGYTF
DNA: TGCGCCAGCAGCCCGGACGGGAACTATGGCTACACCTTC

size: NA
J: TRBJ1-2
D: TRBD1
V: TRBV29-1
CDR3: CSVEEGGRGNYGYTF
DNA: TGCAGCGTTGAAGAAGGGGGCCGGGGAAACTATGGCTACACCTTC

size: once
J: TRBJ1-5
D: NA
V: TRBV19
CDR3: CASSTHINQPQHF
DNA: TGTGCCAGTAGTACCCACATAAATCAGCCCCAGCATTTT

size: NA
J: TRBJ2-7
D: TRBD1
V: TRBV5-1
CDR3: CASSLSGTGKRVAYEQYF
DNA: TGCGCCAGCAGCTTGTCGGGGACAGGGAAGAGGGTAGCCTACGAGCAGTACTTC

size: NA
J: TRBJ1-1
D: NA
V: TRBV6-5
CDR3: CASSKRTAMNTEAFF
DNA: TGTGCCAGCAGTAAACGGACCGCTATGAACACTGAAGCTTTCTTT

size: NA
J: TRBJ2-1
D: TRBD1
V: TRBV7-9
CDR3: CASSLRTGPYNEQFF
DNA: TGTGCCAGCAGCCTGAGGACAGGCCCTTACAATGAGCAGTTCTTC

size: NA
J: TRBJ2-7
D: NA
V: TRBV12-1
CDR3: CASSFAPTGEGYEQYF
DNA: TGTGCCAGCAGCTTTGCCCCGACGGGAGAGGGCTACGAGCAGTACTTC

size: NA
J: TRBJ2-7
D: NA
V: TRBV4-1
CDR3: CASSPKSGQVLSYEQYF
DNA: TGCGCCAGCAGCCCGAAAAGCGGGCAGGTCCTCTCCTACGAGCAGTACTTC

size: NA
J: TRBJ1-2
D: TRBD1
V: TRBV27
CDR3: CASSRNDRAGGGYTF
DNA: TGTGCCAGCAGCCGCAACGACAGGGCTGGAGGGGGCTACACCTTC

size: NA
J: TRBJ2-1
D: NA
V: TRBV18
CDR3: CASSPSDGSSYNEQFF
DNA: TGTGCCAGCTCACCAAGCGACGGTAGCTCCTACAATGAGCAGTTCTTC

size: NA
J: TRBJ1-1
D: TRBD1
V: TRBV19
CDR3: CASSTFRTGWVTEAFF
DNA: TGTGCCAGTAGTACCTTCCGGACAGGGTGGGTCACTGAAGCTTTCTTT

size: NA
J: TRBJ1-5
D: NA
V: TRBV7-9
CDR3: CASSSRVGNQPQHF
DNA: TGTGCCAGCAGTTCCAGGGTGGGCAATCAGCCCCAGCATTTT

size: NA
J: TRBJ2-7
D: NA
V: TRBV4-1
CDR3: CASSQEIRQGGYEQYF
DNA: TGCGCCAGCAGCCAAGAGATTAGGCAGGGGGGCTACGAGCAGTACTTC

size: NA
J: TRBJ2-7
D: NA
V: TRBV5-1
CDR3: CASSLIFREGTAYEQYF
DNA: TGCGCCAGCAGCTTGATATTTCGGGAAGGGACGGCCTACGAGCAGTACTTC

size: NA
J: TRBJ1-5
D: NA
V: TRBV18
CDR3: CASSPLLDQPQHF
DNA: TGTGCCAGCTCCCCGCTGCTCGATCAGCCCCAGCATTTT

size: NA
J: TRBJ2-5
D: NA
V: TRBV7-8
CDR3: CASSLSKRGQETQYF
DNA: TGTGCCAGCAGCCTATCGAAACGGGGCCAAGAGACCCAGTACTTC

size: NA
J: TRBJ2-4
D: TRBD2
V: TRBV5-1
CDR3: CASSLAREREGSAKNIQYF
DNA: TGCGCCAGCAGCTTGGCCCGAGAGCGGGAGGGGTCGGCCAAAAACATTCAGTACTTC

size: few
J: TRBJ1-2
D: NA
V: TRBV28
CDR3: CASNWGRGNGYTF
DNA: TGTGCCAGCAACTGGGGGCGCGGGAATGGCTACACCTTC

size: NA
J: TRBJ1-5
D: NA
V: TRBV4-1
CDR3: CASSQGYRAGQPQHF
DNA: TGCGCCAGCAGCCAAGGATACAGGGCAGGTCAGCCCCAGCATTTT